Below are 31 T cell receptor beta chains sequenced from a single sample in a study of blood T cells in healthy people across ages. Through a sample-barcoded 5' primer and a J-beta primer mix, a second PCR was run for roughly 7 to 12 cycles. TCRdb re-called the 5' RACE reads with MiXCR, one entry per CDR3 protein. This table holds fewer than 1.5 million distinct CDR3 sequences, approximately 42% found once. Material for sequencing was blood. Receptors were obtained from a woman aged 18 to 35 in good health.

The rearrangement joins TRBV28 to TRBJ2-7; D tentatively fits TRBD1 or TRBD2 (5 bases each). Germline CDR1 and CDR2: MDHEN and SYDVKM. The V gene lost 5 bases and the J gene lost 4 bases, with 15 bases spanning the gap. This CDR3 region has 14 residues. CDR3 coding DNA: TGTGCCAGCAGTGCAACCGGGACCAGATACGAGCAGTACTTC. It codes for CASSATGTRYEQYF.

This clonotype was detected a few times. The genes are TRBV15 and TRBJ2-3; D may be TRBD2 (6 bases). Germline CDR1 reads LNHNV; CDR2 reads YYDKDF (reference sequence). Trimming removed 2 bases from V and 0 bases from J, with 9 bases in between. There are 15 residues in the CDR3. In DNA, the CDR3 is TGTGCCACCAGCAGATGGACTACCAGCACAGATACGCAGTATTTT. Amino acid sequence: CATSRWTTSTDTQYF. Supplemented by reference TRBV15 and TRBJ2-3, the full variable domain reads DAMVIQNPRYQVTQFGKPVTLSCSQTLNHNVMYWYQQKSSQAPKLLFHYYDKDFNNEADTPDNFQSRRPNTSFCFLDIRSPGLGDTAMYLCATSRWTTSTDTQYFGPGTRLTVL.

The chain recombines TRBV7-9 with TRBJ2-7, with TRBD2 as a possible D gene (6 bases). Trimming pared 5 bases from V and 1 base from J, leaving 15 bases between. The germline V gene encodes CDR1 SEHNR and CDR2 FQNEAQ (reference sequence). The CDR3 consists of 15 residues. The CDR3 loop is CASSRGERASYEQYF. CDR3 sequence (DNA): TGTGCCAGCAGCCGAGGCGAGCGGGCTTCCTACGAGCAGTACTTC.

The chain joins TRBV6-1 to TRBJ1-1; the D is unclear. The CDR3 loop spans 15 amino acids. The germline CDR1 and CDR2 sequences are MNHNS and SASEGT. The ends were cut back, 1 base at V and 0 bases at J, with 9 bases in the middle. The CDR3 region has the DNA TGTGCCAGCAGTGAAGGGGCCAGACTGAACACTGAAGCTTTCTTT. Translation gives CASSEGARLNTEAFF.

The chain employs TRBV20-1 and TRBJ2-5; a weak D match, TRBD1 (6 bases). The CDR3 consists of 13 residues. From germline, CDR1 is DFQATT and CDR2 SNEGSKA (reference sequence). The germline V and J ends were trimmed by 5 bases and 5 bases, with 15 bases remaining between them. CDR3 protein: CSADGGAGETQYF. The CDR3 DNA sequence: TGCAGTGCTGATGGGGGCGCAGGCGAGACCCAGTACTTC.

V usage is TRBV20-1 and J usage is TRBJ2-1, with 12 bases lining up with TRBD2. Germline assignment: CDR1 DFQATT and CDR2 SNEGSKA (reference sequence). The CDR3 sequence is 16 residues long. V dropped 1 base and J dropped 6; count of bases not matched to a gene: 7. As DNA, the CDR3 is TGCAGTGCTAGAGGACTAGCGGGGGCGAGGAGCAATGAGCAGTTCTTC. Protein: CSARGLAGARSNEQFF.

The gene calls are TRBV4-2 and TRBJ2-1, with D uncertain. The V and J ends lost 0 bases and 6 bases respectively, with 15 bases between them. The CDR3 spans 16 residues. Germline CDR1 is LGHNA and CDR2 is YNFKEQ. This CDR3 is CASSQDFAGSGNEQFF. CDR3 coding DNA: TGTGCCAGCAGCCAAGATTTTGCAGGCTCGGGCAATGAGCAGTTCTTC.

This clonotype was observed many times. CDR3: CASTRTGNTGELFF. The CDR3 bases are TGTGCCAGCACCCGGACGGGGAACACCGGGGAGCTGTTTTTT. The chain joins TRBV2 to TRBJ2-2; D not certain. Trimming pared 7 bases from V and 1 base from J, leaving 10 bases between. This CDR3 spans 14 amino acids. Germline values: CDR1 SNHLY, CDR2 FYNNEI.

The chain uses TRBV12-3 or TRBV12-4 and TRBJ1-5; D gene unclear. The CDR3 runs to 14 residues. V lost 3 bases to trimming and J lost 6 bases, with 12 bases between them. This CDR3 reads CASSFGHISQPQHF. CDR3 DNA sequence: TGTGCCAGCAGTTTCGGCCATATAAGTCAGCCCCAGCATTTT.

J is TRBJ2-5 and V is TRBV7-3; TRBD2 matches 14 bases. The CDR3 runs 16 residues. Germline V gene sequence: CDR1 SGHTA, CDR2 FQGTGA. Trimming at V came to 5 bases and at J to 5 bases, leaving 7 bases not matched to a gene. The CDR3 DNA is TGTGCCAGCAGCCCCATGACTAGCGGGGGGGCGGAGACCCAGTACTTC. It encodes CASSPMTSGGAETQYF. The whole variable domain, filled in from reference TRBV7-3 and TRBJ2-5, reads GAGVSQTPSNKVTEKGKYVELRCDPISGHTALYWYRQSLGQGPEFLIYFQGTGAADDSGLPNDRFFAVRPEGSVSTLKIQRTERGDSAVYLCASSPMTSGGAETQYFGPGTRLLVL.

Concerning this clonotype itself: A junction end diverges from the germline sequence, so it may reflect a read error. This rearrangement joins TRBV11-3 to TRBJ2-1, with TRBD2 matching 8 bases. Germline V gene lookup returns CDR1 SGHNT and CDR2 YENEEA. CDR3 size: 16 residues. In nucleotides, the CDR3 is TGTGCCAGCAGCCCGGGGGGGGTCAGCTCCTACAGTGAGCAGTTCTTC. Translating gives CASSPGGVSSYSEQFF.

The V and J genes are TRBV6-5 and TRBJ1-5, with a weak D call TRBD1 (6 bases). The CDR3 is 12 amino acids. The V gene's germline CDR1 is MNHEY and CDR2 SVGAGI. Trimming cost V 6 bases and J 8 bases, with 11 bases left between them. This chain's CDR3 is CASRTGFKPQHF. The CDR3 nucleotides read TGTGCCAGCAGAACAGGGTTTAAGCCCCAGCATTTT.

This clonotype turned up a few times. The rearrangement joins TRBV30 to TRBJ2-3, with a possible D match to TRBD1 (5 bases). The CDR3 is 12 amino acids. Trimming took off 0 bases at V and 8 bases at J, with 9 bases between the two ends. Germline V gene sequence: CDR1 GTSNPN, CDR2 SVGIG (reference sequence). This chain's CDR3 is CAWSVGLLTQYF. The CDR3 DNA follows: TGTGCCTGGAGTGTGGGGCTCCTTACGCAGTATTTT.

The chain couples TRBV12-3 or TRBV12-4 to TRBJ2-5, with D perhaps TRBD1 or TRBD2 (6 bases each). The CDR3 contains 13 residues. Trimming pared 6 bases from V and 11 bases from J, leaving 19 bases between. DNA of the CDR3: TGTGCCAGCAGCTTGGGGGGCCTTGTTCTACAGTACTTC. Its protein product is CASSLGGLVLQYF.

The chain is built from TRBV20-1 and TRBJ2-3; 15 nucleotides line up with TRBD2. V was clipped by 6 bases and J by 9 bases; unmatched bases: 10. CDR3 length: 15 residues. Germline loops: CDR1 DFQATT, CDR2 SNEGSKA (reference sequence). The CDR3 is CSARTSGRARETQYF. In nucleotides, the CDR3 is TGCAGTGCGCGGACTAGCGGGAGGGCGCGTGAAACGCAGTATTTT.

This clonotype showed up just a few times. The chain joins TRBV2 to TRBJ2-7; D not certain. This CDR3 region has 11 residues. Germline V lookup: CDR1 SNHLY, CDR2 FYNNEI. Trimming shortened V by 7 bases and J by 3 bases, and 7 bases separated the two germline ends. The CDR3, as DNA: TGTGCCAGCAAGGCCTACTACGAGCAGTACTTC. Translation: CASKAYYEQYF.

The sample holds a few counts of this clonotype. The CDR3 nucleotides are TGTGCCAGCAGCTTAAGGCCCACCGGACAGGGTTTCTCCTACGAGCAGTACTTC. Translated: CASSLRPTGQGFSYEQYF. The gene calls are TRBV7-9 and TRBJ2-7, with 8 bases that match TRBD1. V shed 2 bases, J shed 0 bases, and the junction held 12 bases outside the gene matches. There are 18 residues in the CDR3. CDR1 and CDR2 (germline): SEHNR, FQNEAQ (reference sequence).

This clonotype has only a few counts. V gene TRBV4-1 combines with J gene TRBJ1-1; 7 bases are a match to TRBD1. The V gene end was trimmed by 0 bases and the J gene end by 3 bases; junction bases not matched to a gene: 4. The CDR3 covers 15 residues. Germline V CDR1 and CDR2: MGHRA, YSYEKL. The chain's CDR3 is CASSQEGTAYTEAFF. The CDR3 bases are TGCGCCAGCAGCCAAGAGGGGACAGCTTACACTGAAGCTTTCTTT.

This clonotype has only a few counts. The chain couples TRBV3-1 to TRBJ2-1; 7 bases fit TRBD2. The CDR3 length is 15 residues. Trimming removed 4 bases from V and 6 bases from J; junction bases left unmatched: 9. The V gene's germline CDR1 is LGHDT and CDR2 YNNKEL (reference sequence). CDR3 region: CASSPYSSGPNEQFF. The CDR3 DNA reads TGTGCCAGCAGCCCCTACTCTAGCGGTCCCAATGAGCAGTTCTTC.

This clonotype was counted a few times. The chain uses TRBV12-3 or TRBV12-4 and TRBJ1-2; D is undetermined. The CDR3 length is 13 residues. Trimming stripped 8 bases from V and 8 bases from J, with 18 bases between. The CDR3 DNA is TGTGCCAGCCTCCTCGGTTCCGCGAGGGGCTACACCTTC. The encoded protein is CASLLGSARGYTF.

The CDR3 protein is CASSYDSTPGETQYF. In DNA, the CDR3 is TGTGCCAGCAGTTATGATAGCACCCCGGGGGAGACCCAGTACTTC. The V and J genes are TRBV6-5 and TRBJ2-5; a possible D gene is TRBD2 (5 bases). The V gene's germline CDR1 is MNHEY and CDR2 SVGAGI. V gave up 3 bases and J gave up 5 bases, with 16 bases separating them. CDR3 size: 15 residues.

A remark on this clonotype: This may come from a read error, since a much larger clone is one base off. This rearrangement joins TRBV4-1 to TRBJ1-5; D gene unclear. Germline-derived CDR1 and CDR2 are MGHRA and YSYEKL. The CDR3 is 12 residues long. The CDR3 DNA is TGCGCCAGCATCCAAGAAGATCAGCCCCAGCATTTT. It yields the protein CASIQEDQPQHF.

This clonotype was seen more than once but under ten times. The chain couples TRBV20-1 to TRBJ2-7; tentatively, D is TRBD1 (5 bases). Per the germline V gene, CDR1 is DFQATT and CDR2 is SNEGSKA (reference sequence). The CDR3 contains 15 residues. The V end was cut by 0 bases, the J end by 7 bases, with 19 bases between. This CDR3 reads CSARDREQVPFEQYF. The CDR3 DNA reads TGCAGTGCTAGAGATAGGGAACAGGTACCCTTTGAGCAGTACTTC.

This clonotype was seen more than once but under ten times. The J gene is TRBJ1-2, the V gene TRBV20-1; D not certain. The V end lost 3 bases, the J end lost 2 bases, and 10 bases lay between the germline ends. From germline, CDR1 is DFQATT and CDR2 SNEGSKA (reference sequence). The CDR3 is 13 residues long. The CDR3 region is CSARTDTNYGYTF. The CDR3 DNA follows: TGCAGTGCTAGGACCGACACGAACTATGGCTACACCTTC.

This chain links TRBV6-5 with TRBJ1-1; D might be TRBD1 (6 bases). The CDR3 has 13 residues. The V and J ends lost 6 bases and 4 bases respectively, with 12 bases between them. In germline, CDR1 is MNHEY, CDR2 SVGAGI. CDR3 sequence reads: CASRTTGSTEAFF. The CDR3 DNA sequence: TGTGCCAGCAGGACCACAGGGTCCACTGAAGCTTTCTTT.

The J gene is TRBJ2-4, the V gene TRBV27, with D perhaps assigned TRBD1 or TRBD2 (5 bases each). The J call could be wrong; TRBJ2-7 is a better fit for the DNA end. CDR1 is MNHEY, CDR2 SMNVEV, per germline (reference sequence). The CDR3 covers 14 residues. In nucleotides, the CDR3 is TGTGCCAGCAGTCCCTACCGGGACGGCGACGAGCAGTACTTC. Its protein is CASSPYRDGDEQYF.

This clonotype was detected a few times. The V gene is TRBV6-1, the J gene TRBJ2-1, with no clear D. The CDR3 length is 14 residues. V was shortened by 0 bases and J by 6 bases, with 9 bases between the two germline ends. Germline V gives CDR1 MNHNS, CDR2 SASEGT. CDR3 DNA sequence: TGTGCCAGCAGTGAAGCCGTCCTACTCAATGAGCAGTTCTTC. Amino acids: CASSEAVLLNEQFF.

The chain employs TRBV29-1 and TRBJ1-2; D unclear. Per the germline V gene, CDR1 is SQVTM and CDR2 is ANQGSEA. This CDR3 is 10 amino acids long. Trimming stripped 7 bases from V and 8 bases from J, with 11 bases between. CDR3 in amino acids: CSAADTGYTF. Here the CDR3 DNA reads TGCAGCGCCGCGGATACCGGCTACACCTTC.

A single count supports this clonotype. The V call is TRBV27, the J call TRBJ1-1; a possible D gene is TRBD1 (5 bases). CDR3 size: 16 residues. Deletions cut 0 bases from V and 2 bases from J, with 13 bases between. The V gene's germline CDR1 is MNHEY and CDR2 SMNVEV (reference sequence). The CDR3 protein is CASSLSGRQFNTEAFF. The DNA of the CDR3 is TGTGCCAGCAGTTTATCAGGGAGACAGTTTAACACTGAAGCTTTCTTT.

This clonotype showed up just a few times. The chain combines TRBV4-1 with TRBJ2-1; D is unclear. The length of the CDR3 is 13 residues. Deletions cut 3 bases from V and 8 bases from J, with 11 bases between. CDR1 and CDR2 from the germline V gene are MGHRA and YSYEKL. CDR3 region: CASSHPIRDEQFF. As DNA, the CDR3 is TGCGCCAGCAGCCACCCAATTAGGGATGAGCAGTTCTTC.

This clonotype was detected a few times. The chain is built from TRBV5-1 and TRBJ2-5; D is ambiguous. This CDR3 spans 19 amino acids. V shed 3 bases and J shed 4 bases, with 28 bases lying between them. Germline CDR1 is SGHRS and CDR2 is YFSETQ. CDR3 DNA: TGCGCCAGCAGCTGGCCCCGAGACAACCTTAAATTTGGGGTAGAGACCCAGTACTTC. The encoded protein is CASSWPRDNLKFGVETQYF.